The 4 T cell receptor beta chains in this list originate from one sample, sequenced in a study of CD8 T cells in ankylosing spondylitis. MiXCR, applied by TCRdb to the 5' RACE reads, yields one record per CDR3 protein. The sample has some 300,000 distinct CDR3 sequences; roughly 20% are singletons. The sequencing input was blood, either unsorted or a sorted T cell fraction (not recorded which). The source is a female donor with ankylosing spondylitis or in good health (not recorded which).

This chain connects TRBV5-1 to TRBJ2-7; TRBD2 might be the D (6 bases). Germline CDR1 is SGHRS and CDR2 is YFSETQ. This CDR3 is built from 18 residues. V was trimmed by 5 bases and J by 0 bases, leaving 24 bases between them. The CDR3 DNA reads TGCGCCAGCAGGTCGCGGCCGGGAGCTTTCGGGGGCTCCTACGAGCAGTACTTC. Amino acid sequence: CASRSRPGAFGGSYEQYF.

Ten or more counts support this clonotype. The chain combines TRBV10-3 with TRBJ2-2; the match to TRBD2 covers 8 bases. The CDR3 spans 16 residues. The trim removed 0 bases at V and 5 bases at J, leaving 5 bases unmatched. Germline CDR1 and CDR2: ENHRY and SYGVKD. The CDR3 sequence is CAISESIAGRTGELFF. CDR3 DNA: TGTGCCATCAGTGAGTCGATAGCGGGAAGAACCGGGGAGCTGTTTTTT.

This clonotype is judged medium-sized (0.01 to 0.1%). The chain links TRBV29-1 to TRBJ1-5; no reliable D call. The CDR3 loop spans 13 amino acids. The V gene's germline CDR1 is SQVTM and CDR2 ANQGSEA. Between the trimmed V and J ends, which lost 6 bases and 5 bases, there was a span of 14 bases. The CDR3 loop reads CSVAEAAYQPQHF. The CDR3 nucleotides are TGCAGCGTAGCCGAGGCAGCTTATCAGCCCCAGCATTTT.

This clonotype was seen a handful of times. The V and J genes are TRBV12-3 or TRBV12-4 and TRBJ2-1, with 9 bases fitting TRBD1. The V segment lost 3 bases and the J segment 1 base; nucleotides outside the gene matches: 7. CDR3 size: 17 residues. CDR3 sequence: CASSLSPGQGSYNEQFF. The CDR3 nucleotides read TGTGCCAGCAGTTTGTCCCCGGGACAGGGATCCTACAATGAGCAGTTCTTC.